This T cell receptor (beta chain) derives from a study of brain metastases from non-small cell lung cancer. Whole-study results and caveats: Paired brain metastases and primary tumors largely shared TCR repertoires. Fewer infiltrating T cells were found in brain metastases than primaries.

The V end was cut by 3 bases, the J end by 7 bases, with 10 bases between. The CDR3 is made up of 12 amino acids. Germline assignment: CDR1 SQVTM and CDR2 ANQGSEA. Note on this clone: Its specificity is not known.

Method: immunoSEQ multiplex PCR; TCRdb's copy keeps in-frame clones and lacks some. The sample includes approximately 2,800 clones, 70% to 90% of them seen just once. This sequence joins TRBV29-1 and TRBJ1-3; D gene ambiguous. Sequencing input: primary lung tumor tissue. The clonotype was recovered from a donor aged 40 or older with non-small cell lung cancer. CDR3 nucleotides: TGCAGCGTTGATAGAGGGCTGAACACCATATATTTT. Amino acid sequence: CSVDRGLNTIYF.